This T cell receptor beta chain was obtained from a study of blood T cells in healthy people across ages. The length of the CDR3 is 12 residues. Trimming took 2 bases from V and 15 from J, leaving 14 bases between them. The V gene's germline CDR1 is LGHDT and CDR2 YNNKEL (reference sequence). Using a J-beta primer mix together with a sample-barcoded 5' primer, a second PCR was run for roughly 6 to 11 cycles. TCRdb passed the 5' RACE reads through MiXCR, listing each CDR3 protein once. The sample has approximately 690,000 distinct CDR3 sequences, around 38% seen once; the top ten hold 25% to 30%. The sequence was collected from a man older than 75 in good health. The source material was blood. The J gene is TRBJ2-1, the V gene TRBV3-1; D is perhaps TRBD2 (7 bases). CDR3 sequence: CASSQQVGGPFF. The CDR3 region has the DNA TGTGCCAGCAGCCAACAGGTCGGGGGGCCGTTCTTC.